The clone carrying this TCR beta chain was recorded once. The antigen is not known. One junction end disagrees with the germline gene, perhaps due to a read error. Both 60 Vbeta primers and 13 Jbeta primers went into the PCR. Produced via immunoSEQ multiplex PCR; TCRdb's table is partial and in-frame only. The table has 150,000 to 200,000 clones, around 82% seen once. The record originates from a study of cytomegalovirus exposure and HLA in healthy donors. Findings and limits, study-wide: As immune exposure information, only CMV serostatus was available.

CDR1 is SSHAT and CDR2 is FNYEAQ in the germline V gene (reference sequence). The CDR3 runs 15 residues. Sample: PBMCs. The receptor was isolated from a boy aged 5-17 years in good health and CMV-seronegative. The chain recombines TRBV7-7 with TRBJ2-7; TRBD1 matches at 10 bases. CDR3 region: CASSPGGTGDHEQYF. The DNA for the CDR3 is TGTGCTAGCAGCCCCGGGGGGACAGGGGACCACGAGCAGTACTTC.